The present TCR beta chain was sequenced within a study of T-cell memory formation after mild COVID-19. Across the whole study: The study found TCR clusters largely donor specific.

V dropped 0 bases and J dropped 3; count of bases not matched to a gene: 2. Germline V CDR1 and CDR2: PRHDT, FYEKMQ (reference sequence). This CDR3 has 15 amino acids. Findings and limits, study-wide: Among CD4+ contracting clones, most were CM and EM, and CD8+ ones EMRA. While clones contracting from day 15 to 85 were balanced between CD4 and CD8, later expanders leaned CD4+.

It was 5'RACE with constant-segment primers that produced the TCR alpha and TCR beta cDNA libraries, which carried sample barcodes and UMIs. From the 5' RACE reads, TCRdb called clonotypes with MiXCR, one entry per CDR3 protein. The sample lists under 450,000 distinct CDR3 sequences, around an eighth seen once, with 20% to 25% in the top ten. Concerning this clonotype: Its antigen is currently unknown.

This clonotype was sampled from a man between 18 and 35 years old who had mild COVID-19 (a few samples of this study predate the infection). Cell type and time point are not known. Sequenced sample: PBMCs or a T cell subset sorted from them (not recorded which). The chain couples TRBV13 to TRBJ2-7; 10 nucleotides line up with TRBD2. DNA of the CDR3: TGTGCCAGCAGCTTAGGCCCTAGCGGGGGCTACGAGCAGTACTTC. This encodes CASSLGPSGGYEQYF.